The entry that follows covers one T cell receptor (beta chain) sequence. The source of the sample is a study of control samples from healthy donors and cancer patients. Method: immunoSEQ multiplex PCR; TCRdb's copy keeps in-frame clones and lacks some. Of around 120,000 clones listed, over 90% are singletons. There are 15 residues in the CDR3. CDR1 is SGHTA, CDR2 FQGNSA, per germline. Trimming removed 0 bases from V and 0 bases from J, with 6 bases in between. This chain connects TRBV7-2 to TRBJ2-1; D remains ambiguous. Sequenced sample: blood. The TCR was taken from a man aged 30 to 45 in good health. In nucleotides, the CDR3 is TGTGCCAGCAGCTTAGCACAGAGCTCCTACAATGAGCAGTTCTTC. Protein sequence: CASSLAQSSYNEQFF. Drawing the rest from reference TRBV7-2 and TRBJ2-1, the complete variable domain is GAGVSQSPSNKVTEKGKDVELRCDPISGHTALYWYRQSLGQGLEFLIYFQGNSAPDKSGLPSDRFSAERTGGSVSTLTIQRTQQEDSAVYLCASSLAQSSYNEQFFGPGTRLTVL.